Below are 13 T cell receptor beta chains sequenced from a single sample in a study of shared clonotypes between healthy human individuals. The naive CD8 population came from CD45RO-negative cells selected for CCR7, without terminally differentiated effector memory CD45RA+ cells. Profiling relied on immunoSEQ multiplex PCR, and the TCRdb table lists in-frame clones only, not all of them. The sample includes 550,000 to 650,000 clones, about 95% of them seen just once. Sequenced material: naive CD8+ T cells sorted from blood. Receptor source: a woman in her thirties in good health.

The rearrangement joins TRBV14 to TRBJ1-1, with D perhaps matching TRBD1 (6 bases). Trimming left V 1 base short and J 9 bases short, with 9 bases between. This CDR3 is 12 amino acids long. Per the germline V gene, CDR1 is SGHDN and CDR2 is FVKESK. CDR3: CASSQGWDKAFF. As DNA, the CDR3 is TGTGCCAGCAGCCAAGGCTGGGACAAAGCTTTCTTT.

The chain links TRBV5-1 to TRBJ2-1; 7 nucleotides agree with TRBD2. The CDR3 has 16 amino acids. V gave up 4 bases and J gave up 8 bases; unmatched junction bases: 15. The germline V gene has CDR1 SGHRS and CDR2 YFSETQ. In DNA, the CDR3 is TGCGCCAGCAGCCCCGGGCGGGCGGGAGTTGGCCATGAGCAGTTCTTC. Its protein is CASSPGRAGVGHEQFF.

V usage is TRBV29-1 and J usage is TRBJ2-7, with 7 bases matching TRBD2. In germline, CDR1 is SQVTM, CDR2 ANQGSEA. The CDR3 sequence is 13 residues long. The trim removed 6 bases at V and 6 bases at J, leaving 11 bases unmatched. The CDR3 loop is CSVQGSGGIEQYF. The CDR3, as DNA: TGCAGCGTCCAAGGATCGGGAGGAATCGAGCAGTACTTC.

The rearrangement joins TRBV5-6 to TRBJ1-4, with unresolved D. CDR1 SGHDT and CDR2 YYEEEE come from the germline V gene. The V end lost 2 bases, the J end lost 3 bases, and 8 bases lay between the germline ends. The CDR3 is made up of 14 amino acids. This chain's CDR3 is CASSLYGANEKLFF. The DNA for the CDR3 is TGTGCCAGCAGCTTATATGGGGCTAATGAAAAACTGTTTTTT.

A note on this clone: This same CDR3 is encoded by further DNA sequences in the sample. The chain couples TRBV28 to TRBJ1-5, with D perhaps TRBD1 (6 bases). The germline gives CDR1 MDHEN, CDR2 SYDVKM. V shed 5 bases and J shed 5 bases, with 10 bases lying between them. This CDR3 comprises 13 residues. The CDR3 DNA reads TGTGCCAGCAGTCTCGCAGGGGATCAGCCCCAGCATTTT. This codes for CASSLAGDQPQHF.

The CDR3 nucleotides read TGTGCCAGCAGTGAAGGGGACAGGTCAACCTACGAGCAGTACTTC. It yields the protein CASSEGDRSTYEQYF. This sequence joins TRBV2 and TRBJ2-7; 8 bases match TRBD1. J was trimmed by 2 bases and V by 1 base; bases with no gene match: 4. The germline gives CDR1 SNHLY, CDR2 FYNNEI. This CDR3 region has 15 residues.

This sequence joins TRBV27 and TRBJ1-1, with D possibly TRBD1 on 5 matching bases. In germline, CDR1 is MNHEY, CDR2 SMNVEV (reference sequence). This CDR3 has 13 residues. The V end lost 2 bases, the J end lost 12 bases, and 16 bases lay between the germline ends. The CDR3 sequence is CASSLGAASASFF. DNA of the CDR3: TGTGCCAGCAGTTTAGGGGCAGCGTCGGCGTCTTTCTTT.

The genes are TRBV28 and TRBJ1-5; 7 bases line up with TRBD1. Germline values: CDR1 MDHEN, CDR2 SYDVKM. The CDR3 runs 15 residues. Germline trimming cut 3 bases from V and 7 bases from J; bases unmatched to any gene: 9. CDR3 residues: CASSFGHRGDQPQHF. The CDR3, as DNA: TGTGCCAGCAGTTTCGGTCACAGGGGTGACCAGCCCCAGCATTTT.

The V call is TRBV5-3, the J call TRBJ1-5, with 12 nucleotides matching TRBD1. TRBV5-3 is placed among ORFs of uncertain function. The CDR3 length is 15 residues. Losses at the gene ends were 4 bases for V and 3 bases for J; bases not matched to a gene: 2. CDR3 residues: CARSRGQGANQPQHF. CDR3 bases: TGTGCCAGAAGCAGGGGACAGGGGGCCAATCAGCCCCAGCATTTT.

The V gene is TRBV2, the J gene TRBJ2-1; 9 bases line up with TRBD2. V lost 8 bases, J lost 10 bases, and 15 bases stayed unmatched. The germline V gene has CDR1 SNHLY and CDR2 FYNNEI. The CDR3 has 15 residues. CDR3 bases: TGTGCCAGCGGGGGGGGTAGCGGGAGCTTCTGGGAGCAGTTCTTC. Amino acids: CASGGGSGSFWEQFF.

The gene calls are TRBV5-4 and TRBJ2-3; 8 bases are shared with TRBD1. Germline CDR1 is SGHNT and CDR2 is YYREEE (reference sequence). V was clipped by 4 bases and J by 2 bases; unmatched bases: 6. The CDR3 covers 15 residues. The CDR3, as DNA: TGTGCCAGCAGCGGGCGGACAGGGTTCACAGATACGCAGTATTTT. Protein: CASSGRTGFTDTQYF.

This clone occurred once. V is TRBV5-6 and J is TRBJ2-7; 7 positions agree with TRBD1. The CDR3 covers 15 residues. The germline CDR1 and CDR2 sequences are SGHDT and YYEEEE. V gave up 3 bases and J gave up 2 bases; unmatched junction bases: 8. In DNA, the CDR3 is TGTGCCAGCAGCTCCGGACAGGAATGGGCCTACGAGCAGTACTTC. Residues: CASSSGQEWAYEQYF.

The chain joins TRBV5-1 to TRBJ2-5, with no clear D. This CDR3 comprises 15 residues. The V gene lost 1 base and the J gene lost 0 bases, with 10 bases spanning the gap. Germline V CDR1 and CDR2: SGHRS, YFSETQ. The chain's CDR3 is CASSLFPDNQETQYF. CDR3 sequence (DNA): TGCGCCAGCAGCTTGTTCCCCGACAACCAAGAGACCCAGTACTTC.